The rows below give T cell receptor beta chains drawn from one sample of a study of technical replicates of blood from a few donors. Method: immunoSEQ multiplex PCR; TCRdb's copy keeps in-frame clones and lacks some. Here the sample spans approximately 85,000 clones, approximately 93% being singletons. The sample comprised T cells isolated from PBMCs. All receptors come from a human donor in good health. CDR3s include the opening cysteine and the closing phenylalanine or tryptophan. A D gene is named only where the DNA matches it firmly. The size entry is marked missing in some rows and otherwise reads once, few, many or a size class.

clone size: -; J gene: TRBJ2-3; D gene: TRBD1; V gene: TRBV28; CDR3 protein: CASSNPRTGASTDTQYF; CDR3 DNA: TGTGCCAGCAGCAATCCGCGGACAGGGGCCAGCACAGATACGCAGTATTTT
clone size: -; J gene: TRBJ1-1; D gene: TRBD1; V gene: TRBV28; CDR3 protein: CASSSGSRGLRTEAFF; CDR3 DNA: TGTGCCAGCAGCAGTGGGTCAAGGGGGCTTCGAACTGAAGCTTTCTTT
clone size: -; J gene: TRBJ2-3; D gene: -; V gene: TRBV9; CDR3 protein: CASRREGTDTQYF; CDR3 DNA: TGTGCCAGCCGGAGGGAGGGCACAGATACGCAGTATTTT
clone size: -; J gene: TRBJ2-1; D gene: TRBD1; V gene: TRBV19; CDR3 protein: CASKGQGNQQFF; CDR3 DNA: TGTGCCAGTAAGGGACAGGGAAACCAGCAGTTCTTC
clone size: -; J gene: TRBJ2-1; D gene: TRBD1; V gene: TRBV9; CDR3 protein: CASSRRQGFAYNEQFF; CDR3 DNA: TGTGCCAGCAGCAGACGACAGGGCTTCGCGTACAATGAGCAGTTCTTC
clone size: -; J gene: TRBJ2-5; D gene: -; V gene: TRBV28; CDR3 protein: CASSLRPGTTFEETQYF; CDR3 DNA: TGTGCCAGCAGTTTACGTCCCGGGACAACTTTTGAAGAGACCCAGTACTTC
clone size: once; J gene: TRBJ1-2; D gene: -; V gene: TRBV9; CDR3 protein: CASSAQGGYTF; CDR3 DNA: TGTGCCAGCAGCGCCCAGGGTGGCTACACCTTC
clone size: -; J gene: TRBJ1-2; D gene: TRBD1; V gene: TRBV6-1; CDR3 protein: CASSAPRQGARNGYTF; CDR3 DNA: TGTGCCAGCAGTGCGCCAAGACAGGGGGCAAGGAATGGCTACACCTTC
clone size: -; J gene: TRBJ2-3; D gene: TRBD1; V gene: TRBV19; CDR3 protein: CASSADRGLSTDTQYF; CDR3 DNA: TGTGCCAGTAGTGCGGACAGGGGATTATCCACAGATACGCAGTATTTT
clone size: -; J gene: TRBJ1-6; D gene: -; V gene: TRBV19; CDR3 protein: CASSISSGEPYDSPLHF; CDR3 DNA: TGTGCCAGTAGTATATCGAGCGGGGAGCCCTACGATTCACCCCTCCACTTT
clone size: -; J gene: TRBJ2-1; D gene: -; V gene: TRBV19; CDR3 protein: CASSTTRVPYNEQFF; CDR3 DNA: TGTGCCAGTAGTACAACCAGGGTTCCCTACAATGAGCAGTTCTTC
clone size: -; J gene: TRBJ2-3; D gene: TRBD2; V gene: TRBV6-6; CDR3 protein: CASERTSGVLPDTQYF; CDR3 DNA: TGTGCCAGCGAAAGGACTAGCGGGGTTTTGCCAGATACGCAGTATTTT
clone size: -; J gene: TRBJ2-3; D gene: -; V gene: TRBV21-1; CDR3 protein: CASPFPRGALCTDTQYF; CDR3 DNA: TGTGCCAGCCCCTTCCCCCGGGGGGCCCTTTGCACAGATACGCAGTATTTT
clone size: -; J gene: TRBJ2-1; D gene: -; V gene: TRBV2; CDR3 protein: CASSEGTAYPEQFF; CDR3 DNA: TGTGCCAGCAGTGAAGGGACAGCTTATCCCGAGCAGTTCTTC
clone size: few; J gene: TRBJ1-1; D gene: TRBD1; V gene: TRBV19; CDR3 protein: CASSIDGGTGATTEAFF; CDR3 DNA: TGTGCCAGTAGTATAGATGGGGGGACAGGGGCAACCACTGAAGCTTTCTTT
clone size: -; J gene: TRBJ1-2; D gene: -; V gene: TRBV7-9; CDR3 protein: CASSLPWGQKYGYTF; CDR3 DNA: TGTGCCAGCAGCCTACCTTGGGGACAAAAGTATGGCTACACCTTC
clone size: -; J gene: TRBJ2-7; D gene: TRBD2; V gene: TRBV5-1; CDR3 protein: CASSLGGTSGFYEQYF; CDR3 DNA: TGCGCCAGCAGCCTGGGTGGGACTAGCGGCTTTTACGAGCAGTACTTC
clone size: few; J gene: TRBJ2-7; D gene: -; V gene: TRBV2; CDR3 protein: CASSEVGSTYEQYF; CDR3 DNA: TGTGCCAGCAGTGAGGTGGGCAGCACCTACGAGCAGTACTTC
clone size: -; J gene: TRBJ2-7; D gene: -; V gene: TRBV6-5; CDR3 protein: CASSFRSDSYEQYF; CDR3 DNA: TGTGCCAGCAGCTTCCGTAGCGATTCCTACGAGCAGTACTTC
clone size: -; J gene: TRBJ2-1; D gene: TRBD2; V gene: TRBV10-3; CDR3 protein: CAISGGVGSGANNEQFF; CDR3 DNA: TGTGCCATCAGTGGCGGTGTGGGTAGCGGGGCCAACAATGAGCAGTTCTTC
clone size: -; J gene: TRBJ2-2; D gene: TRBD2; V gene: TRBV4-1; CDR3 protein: CASSPQGRAGGTGELFF; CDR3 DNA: TGCGCCAGCAGCCCCCAGGGGCGAGCGGGAGGTACCGGGGAGCTGTTTTTT
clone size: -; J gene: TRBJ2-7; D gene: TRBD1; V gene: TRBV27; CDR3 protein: CASSQRQGAYEQYF; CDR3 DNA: TGTGCCAGCAGTCAGAGACAGGGGGCCTACGAGCAGTACTTC
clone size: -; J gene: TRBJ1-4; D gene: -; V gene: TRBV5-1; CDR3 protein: CASSTDSPATNEKLFF; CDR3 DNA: TGCGCCAGCAGCACGGACAGCCCAGCAACTAATGAAAAACTGTTTTTT
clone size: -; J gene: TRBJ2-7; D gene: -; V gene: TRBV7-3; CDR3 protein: CASSPTAAEQYF; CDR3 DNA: TGTGCCAGCAGCCCCACGGCGGCCGAGCAGTACTTC
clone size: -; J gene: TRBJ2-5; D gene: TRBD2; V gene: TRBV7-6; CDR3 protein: CASSSPGLAGGLQETQYF; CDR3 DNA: TGTGCCAGCAGTTCCCCGGGACTAGCGGGGGGCCTCCAAGAGACCCAGTACTTC